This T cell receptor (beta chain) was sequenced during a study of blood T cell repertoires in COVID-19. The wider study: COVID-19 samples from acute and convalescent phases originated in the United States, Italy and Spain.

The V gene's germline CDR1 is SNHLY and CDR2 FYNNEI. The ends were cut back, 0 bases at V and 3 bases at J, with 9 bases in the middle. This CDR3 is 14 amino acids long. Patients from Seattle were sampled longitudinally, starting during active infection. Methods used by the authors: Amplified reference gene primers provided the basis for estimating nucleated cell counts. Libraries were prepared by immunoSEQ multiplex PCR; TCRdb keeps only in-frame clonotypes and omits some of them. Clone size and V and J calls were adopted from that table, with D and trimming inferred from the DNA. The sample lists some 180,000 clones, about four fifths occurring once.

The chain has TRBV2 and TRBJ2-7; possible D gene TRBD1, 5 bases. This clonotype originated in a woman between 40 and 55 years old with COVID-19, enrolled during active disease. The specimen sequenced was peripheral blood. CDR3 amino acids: CASSEALQGYEQYF. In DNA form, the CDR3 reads TGTGCCAGCAGTGAAGCGCTCCAGGGCTACGAGCAGTACTTC.